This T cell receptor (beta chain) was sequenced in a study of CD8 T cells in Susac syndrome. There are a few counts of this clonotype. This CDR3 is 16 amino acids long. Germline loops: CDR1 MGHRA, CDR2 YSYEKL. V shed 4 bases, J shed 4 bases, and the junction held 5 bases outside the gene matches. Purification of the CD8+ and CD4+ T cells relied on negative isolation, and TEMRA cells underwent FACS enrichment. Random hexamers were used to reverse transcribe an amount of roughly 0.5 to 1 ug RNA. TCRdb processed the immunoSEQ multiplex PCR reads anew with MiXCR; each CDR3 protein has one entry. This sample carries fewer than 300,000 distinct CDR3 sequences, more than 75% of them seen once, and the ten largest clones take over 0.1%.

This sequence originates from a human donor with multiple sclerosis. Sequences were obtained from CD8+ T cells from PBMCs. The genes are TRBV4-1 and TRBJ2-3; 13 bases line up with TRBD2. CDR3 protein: CASSLRTSGSADTQYF. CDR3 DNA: TGCGCCAGCAGCCTCCGGACTAGCGGGAGTGCAGATACGCAGTATTTT.